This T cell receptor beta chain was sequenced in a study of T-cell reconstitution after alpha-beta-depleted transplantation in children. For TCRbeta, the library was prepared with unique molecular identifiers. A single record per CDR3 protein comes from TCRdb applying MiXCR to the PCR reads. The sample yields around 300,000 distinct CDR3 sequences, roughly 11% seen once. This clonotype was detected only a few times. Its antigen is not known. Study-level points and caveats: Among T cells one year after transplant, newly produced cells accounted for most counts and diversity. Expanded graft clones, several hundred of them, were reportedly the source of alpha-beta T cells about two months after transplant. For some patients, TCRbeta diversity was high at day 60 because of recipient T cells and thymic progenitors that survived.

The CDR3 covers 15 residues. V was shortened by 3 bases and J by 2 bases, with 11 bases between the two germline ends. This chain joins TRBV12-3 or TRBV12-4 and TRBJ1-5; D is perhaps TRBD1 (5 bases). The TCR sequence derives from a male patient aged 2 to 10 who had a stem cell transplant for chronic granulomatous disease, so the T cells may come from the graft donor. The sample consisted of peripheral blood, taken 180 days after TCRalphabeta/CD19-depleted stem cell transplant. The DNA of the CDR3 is TGTGCCAGCAGTTTTAGGGGTGGCGGCAATCAGCCCCAGCATTTT. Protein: CASSFRGGGNQPQHF.